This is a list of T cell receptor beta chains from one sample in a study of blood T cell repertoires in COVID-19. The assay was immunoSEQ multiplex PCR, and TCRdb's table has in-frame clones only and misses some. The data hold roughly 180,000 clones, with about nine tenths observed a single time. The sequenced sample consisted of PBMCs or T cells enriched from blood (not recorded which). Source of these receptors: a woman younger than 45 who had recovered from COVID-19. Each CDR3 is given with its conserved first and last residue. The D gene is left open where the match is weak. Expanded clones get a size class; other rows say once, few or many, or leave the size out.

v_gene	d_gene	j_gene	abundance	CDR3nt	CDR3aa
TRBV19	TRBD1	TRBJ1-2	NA	TGTGCCAGTAGTACACCCGGGACAGGGGTCTATGGCTACACCTTC	CASSTPGTGVYGYTF
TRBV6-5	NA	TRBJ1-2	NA	TGTGCCAGCAGTTACTCGAGGAGTAGCTATGGCTACACCTTC	CASSYSRSSYGYTF
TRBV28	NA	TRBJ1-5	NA	TGTGCCAGCACCCTGAGAGCGCCAGGGTCCCAGCCCCAGCATTTT	CASTLRAPGSQPQHF
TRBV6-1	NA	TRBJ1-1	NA	TGTGCCAGCAGTGAAGCGGCAGGGATTGGCACTGAAGCTTTCTTT	CASSEAAGIGTEAFF
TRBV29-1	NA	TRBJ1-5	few	TGCAGCGTTGAAGTCGGGGTCGATCAGCCCCAGCATTTT	CSVEVGVDQPQHF
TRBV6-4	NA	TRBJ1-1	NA	TGTGCCAGCAGTGACGGACGAAGGGGCCCAACCACTGAAGCTTTCTTT	CASSDGRRGPTTEAFF
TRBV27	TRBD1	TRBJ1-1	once	TGTGCCAGCAGTTCCCCCGGGCAGGGGGCAAAGGAAGCTTTCTTT	CASSSPGQGAKEAFF
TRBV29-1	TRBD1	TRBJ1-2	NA	TGCAGCGTTGAGGACAGGGCTAGCTATGGCTACACCTTC	CSVEDRASYGYTF
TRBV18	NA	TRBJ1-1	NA	TGTGCCAGCTCACCATCTACAGAGAAGGGGGCTGAAGCTTTCTTT	CASSPSTEKGAEAFF
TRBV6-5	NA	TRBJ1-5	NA	TGTGCCAGCAGGACAGTTACGAATCAGCCCCAGCATTTT	CASRTVTNQPQHF
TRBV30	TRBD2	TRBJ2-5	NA	TGTGCCTGGAGTGCGCGACTAGCGGGGGGGCTATGGGAACAAGAGACCCAGTACTTC	CAWSARLAGGLWEQETQYF
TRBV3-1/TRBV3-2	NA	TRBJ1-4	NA	TGTGCCAGCAGCCCCGGCCGGGGGGCCTTTAATGAAAAACTGTTTTTT	CASSPGRGAFNEKLFF
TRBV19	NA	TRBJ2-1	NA	TGTGCCAGTAGACTGGCAGGGGCGATATACAATGAGCAGTTCTTC	CASRLAGAIYNEQFF
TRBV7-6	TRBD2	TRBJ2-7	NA	TGTGCCAGCAGCTTAAGCGGGGGGGACTACGAGCAGTACTTC	CASSLSGGDYEQYF
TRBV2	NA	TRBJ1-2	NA	TGTGCCAGCAGTGTCGGGGGAGGGGAAGGCTACACCTTC	CASSVGGGEGYTF
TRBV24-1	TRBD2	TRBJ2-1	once	TGTGCCACCAGTGGAGAAGGGACAGGGACTAGCGGGTTGACCTACAATGAGCAGTTCTTC	CATSGEGTGTSGLTYNEQFF
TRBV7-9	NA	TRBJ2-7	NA	TGTGCCAGCAGCACCGGGTCCGCGCAGTACTTC	CASSTGSAQYF
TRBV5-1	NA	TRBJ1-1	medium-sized	TGCGCCAGCAGGGATGACAGGTTGAACACTGAAGCTTTCTTT	CASRDDRLNTEAFF
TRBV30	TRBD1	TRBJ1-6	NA	TGTGCCTGGATTACAGGGGCTGATAATTCACCCCTCCACTTT	CAWITGADNSPLHF
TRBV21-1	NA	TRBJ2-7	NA	TGTGCCAGCAGCTGTCCCGGGACAGGGATCTGTGTCTACGAGCAGTACTTC	CASSCPGTGICVYEQYF
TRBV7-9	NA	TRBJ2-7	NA	TGTGCCAGCAGCTTAATGCGGGAGCAGTACTTC	CASSLMREQYF
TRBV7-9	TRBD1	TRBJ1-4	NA	TGTGCCAGCAGCCCCACAGGACAGGGGAATGAAAAACTGTTTTTT	CASSPTGQGNEKLFF
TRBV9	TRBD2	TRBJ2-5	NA	TGTGCCAGCAGCGCGGGGGCTAGCGGGAGCCTCTTGCCAGAGACCCAGTACTTC	CASSAGASGSLLPETQYF
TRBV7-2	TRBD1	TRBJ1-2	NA	TGTGCCAGCAGCCTGACTGGGGGACAGGGGTATGGCTACACCTTC	CASSLTGGQGYGYTF
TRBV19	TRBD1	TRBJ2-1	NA	TGTGCCAGTAGTATAGCAGGGGGCTCCTACAATGAGCAGTTCTTC	CASSIAGGSYNEQFF
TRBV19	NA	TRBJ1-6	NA	TGTGCCAGTCTACGATCTACAGGATCACCCCTCCACTTT	CASLRSTGSPLHF
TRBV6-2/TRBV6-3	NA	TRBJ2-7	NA	TGTGCCAGCAGGCCTCCAGGGGTCTACGAGCAGTACTTC	CASRPPGVYEQYF
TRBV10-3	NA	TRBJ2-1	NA	TGTGCCATCAGTGAGGACAGGTTGTGGGATGAGCAGTTCTTC	CAISEDRLWDEQFF
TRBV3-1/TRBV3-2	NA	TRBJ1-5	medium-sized	TGTGCCAGCAGCCAAACCACAGGGCAGAGCAATCAGCCCCAGCATTTT	CASSQTTGQSNQPQHF
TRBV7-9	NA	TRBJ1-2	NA	TGTGCCAGCAGCCGGGGCAGGGACATATATGGCTACACCTTC	CASSRGRDIYGYTF
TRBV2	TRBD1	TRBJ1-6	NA	TGTGCCAGCAGCGGACAGGGGGTAAATTCACCCCTCCACTTT	CASSGQGVNSPLHF
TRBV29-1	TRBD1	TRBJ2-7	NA	TGCAGCGCGAGGGGACAGGGAAGCTCCTACGAGCAGTACTTC	CSARGQGSSYEQYF
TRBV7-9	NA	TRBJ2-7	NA	TGTGCCAGCAGCTTCAGAGGACTCCCCTACGAGCAGTACTTC	CASSFRGLPYEQYF
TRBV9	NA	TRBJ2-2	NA	TGTGCCAGCAGCTCATGGACTAACACCGGGGAGCTGTTTTTT	CASSSWTNTGELFF
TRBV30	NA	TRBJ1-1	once	TGTGCCTGGAGTGTACAGCTGAACACTGAAGCTTTCTTT	CAWSVQLNTEAFF
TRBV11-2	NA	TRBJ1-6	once	TGTGCCAGCACCCGGGAAAATTCACCCCTCCACTTT	CASTRENSPLHF
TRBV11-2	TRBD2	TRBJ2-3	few	TGTGCCAGCAGCTTACTTGGCGGGGGGAGCACAGATACGCAGTATTTT	CASSLLGGGSTDTQYF
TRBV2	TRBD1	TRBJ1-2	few	TGTGCCAGCAGGAAGGGAACGACAGGGGGTGTCTATGGCTACACCTTC	CASRKGTTGGVYGYTF
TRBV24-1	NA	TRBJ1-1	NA	TGTGCCACCAGTGATTCATCGGGCGGGGGTGACACTGAAGCTTTCTTT	CATSDSSGGGDTEAFF
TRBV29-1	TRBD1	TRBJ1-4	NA	TGCAGCGCCCAGGGGGGTGTTGAAAAACTGTTTTTT	CSAQGGVEKLFF
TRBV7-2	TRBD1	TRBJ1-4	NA	TGTGCCAGCAGCTTAAGGCGACAGGGGGCCGAAAAACTGTTTTTT	CASSLRRQGAEKLFF